This passage covers 9 T cell receptor beta chains from one sample sequenced in a study of cytomegalovirus exposure and HLA in healthy donors. Using immunoSEQ multiplex PCR, the repertoire was profiled, and TCRdb retains in-frame clones only, with some absent. The sample has 100,000 to 120,000 clones, around nine tenths seen once. The sequenced material came from PBMCs. The receptors shown here come from a woman aged 18-29 years in good health and CMV-seronegative.

V usage is TRBV7-2 and J usage is TRBJ1-2, with TRBD1 matching 7 bases. CDR3 length equals 17 residues. Trimming at V came to 5 bases and at J to 0 bases, leaving 12 bases not matched to a gene. Germline loops: CDR1 SGHTA, CDR2 FQGNSA. CDR3 in DNA: TGTGCCAGCAGCCCTGGAAGGGGGCTCGAGGCTAACTATGGCTACACCTTC. It encodes CASSPGRGLEANYGYTF.

This clone occurred once. The chain couples TRBV19 to TRBJ2-1; 7 bases are a match to TRBD2. The CDR3 length is 14 residues. The J segment lost 3 bases and the V segment lost 8 bases, leaving 7 bases of the junction unmatched. Germline CDR1 and CDR2: LNHDA and SQIVND (reference sequence). CDR3 sequence reads: CASSRDYIYNEQFF. CDR3 nucleotides: TGTGCCAGTTCTCGGGACTATATCTACAATGAGCAGTTCTTC.

This clone has a handful of counts. V gene TRBV11-1 combines with J gene TRBJ2-5; 7 positions agree with TRBD2. Germline CDR1 reads SGHAT; CDR2 reads FQDESV (reference sequence). This CDR3 spans 13 amino acids. V lost 5 bases and J lost 7; bases outside the gene matches: 7. The CDR3 DNA follows: TGTGCCAGCAGCCAGCGGGATAGGGGGACCCAGTACTTC. It is translated as CASSQRDRGTQYF.

The V gene is TRBV11-3, the J gene TRBJ2-1; 9 nucleotides align to TRBD2. Germline lookup yields CDR1 SGHNT and CDR2 YENEEA. Trimming took 5 bases from V and 3 from J; bases not matched to a gene: 8. CDR3 length: 16 residues. This chain's CDR3 is CASSPSAGGDYNEQFF. CDR3 nucleotide sequence: TGTGCCAGCAGCCCATCCGCGGGGGGGGACTACAATGAGCAGTTCTTC.

The V gene is TRBV28, the J gene TRBJ1-6, with 7 nucleotides matching TRBD1. V shed 2 bases and J 10 bases; nucleotides not matched to a gene: 8. This CDR3 spans 15 amino acids. Germline CDR1 and CDR2: MDHEN and SYDVKM. The CDR3 nucleotides are TGTGCCAGCAGTTTAAGACAGGGAGCACCATCACCCCTCCACTTT. Residues: CASSLRQGAPSPLHF.

The chain joins TRBV19 to TRBJ2-7; a possible D gene is TRBD2 (6 bases). Looked up from germline, CDR1 is LNHDA and CDR2 is SQIVND (reference sequence). This CDR3 region has 14 residues. The V end was cut by 10 bases, the J end by 4 bases, with 20 bases between. The CDR3 sequence is CATQAGRGHYEQYF. CDR3 DNA sequence: TGTGCCACGCAGGCGGGAAGGGGTCATTACGAGCAGTACTTC.

The chain joins TRBV4-3 to TRBJ2-7; no firm D call. V was shortened by 1 base and J by 3 bases, with 7 bases between the two germline ends. Germline-derived CDR1 and CDR2 are LGHNA and YSLEER. The CDR3 totals 13 residues. The CDR3 sequence is CASSQGHLYEQYF. The CDR3 region has the DNA TGCGCCAGCAGCCAAGGACACCTCTACGAGCAGTACTTC.

This rearrangement joins TRBV5-1 to TRBJ2-1, with TRBD2 identical over 7 bases. The V gene end was trimmed by 1 base and the J gene end by 5 bases; junction bases not matched to a gene: 9. Germline CDR1 reads SGHRS; CDR2 reads YFSETQ. The CDR3 extends over 16 amino acids. As DNA, the CDR3 is TGCGCCAGCAGCTTGATCCCGGCTAGCGGACACAATGAGCAGTTCTTC. It codes for CASSLIPASGHNEQFF.

This chain links TRBV2 with TRBJ2-5, with 15 positions matching TRBD2. The junction had 4 bases not matched to a gene; V was cut back by 6 bases and J by 5 bases. The CDR3 is made up of 15 amino acids. CDR1 is SNHLY and CDR2 is FYNNEI in the germline V gene. The CDR3 region has the DNA TGTGCCAGCAGCGGGACTAGCGGGGGGCGGGAGACCCAGTACTTC. Its translation is CASSGTSGGRETQYF.